These 6 T cell receptor beta chains originate from one sample sequenced in a study of regulatory T cells in long-lasting Graves disease. Noted time point: newly diagnosed GD, antithyroid drugs for less than 3 months. PBMCs provided the RNA from which the TCR library was made. HTBI primers from iRepertoire and Arm-PCR of CDR3 regions yielded the TCR beta libraries. Via MiXCR, TCRdb re-called the multiplex PCR reads, giving one row per CDR3 protein. There are about 530,000 distinct CDR3 sequences in the sample; about 16% occur only once, and around a quarter lies in the top ten. This sample was also put to use in a study of T cells in Graves' hyperthyroidism and ophthalmopathy.

The source was peripheral blood mononuclear cells (PBMCs), collected at new diagnosis, from a patient treated with antithyroid drugs. The receptors originated from a woman aged 35-60 years with Graves disease.

This clonotype was picked up many times. The V call is TRBV3-1, the J call TRBJ2-7, with TRBD2 as a possible D gene (6 bases). Trimming shortened V by 0 bases and J by 11 bases, and 20 bases separated the two germline ends. The germline V gene encodes CDR1 LGHDT and CDR2 YNNKEL (reference sequence). CDR3 length equals 15 residues. The chain's CDR3 is CASSQDQNFGREEYF. The DNA for the CDR3 is TGTGCCAGCAGCCAAGATCAGAACTTTGGAAGGGAGGAGTACTTC.

The chain couples TRBV5-1 to TRBJ2-7; TRBD1 aligns across 7 bases. Germline V gene data show CDR1 as SGHRS and CDR2 as YFSETQ. Trimming cost V 0 bases and J 5 bases; bases outside gene matches: 5. This CDR3 has 14 amino acids. Here the CDR3 reads CASSLGDSLNEQYF. DNA for the CDR3: TGCGCCAGCAGCTTGGGGGACAGTCTTAACGAGCAGTACTTC. The variable domain in full, with the rest retrieved from reference TRBV5-1 and TRBJ2-7, is KAGVTQTPRYLIKTRGQQVTLSCSPISGHRSVSWYQQTPGQGLQFLFEYFSETQRNKGNFPGRFSGRQFSNSRSEMNVSTLELGDSALYLCASSLGDSLNEQYFGPGTRLTVT.

This clonotype appeared many times. The CDR3 reads CASSLPLGGVTDTQYF. The CDR3 coding sequence is TGTGCCAGCAGTTTGCCCCTAGGGGGGGTCACAGATACGCAGTATTTT. The chain is built from TRBV6-9 and TRBJ2-3; possibly TRBD2 for D (7 bases). The CDR3 totals 16 residues. V was pared by 4 bases and J by 2 bases, with 16 bases between. CDR1 is MNHGY and CDR2 is SVAAGI in the germline V gene.

This clonotype was counted many times. The chain combines TRBV28 with TRBJ2-5; D uncertain. Germline loops: CDR1 MDHEN, CDR2 SYDVKM. The germline V and J ends were trimmed by 2 bases and 1 base, with 5 bases remaining between them. The CDR3 has 13 amino acids. The CDR3 DNA reads as TGTGCCAGCAGTTTAAACGGCCAAGAGACCCAGTACTTC. Its translation: CASSLNGQETQYF.

This clonotype was seen repeatedly, ten times or more. The chain combines TRBV3-1 with TRBJ2-1; D unclear. Trimming took off 4 bases at V and 3 bases at J, with 13 bases between the two ends. The CDR3 sequence is 15 residues long. Germline V gene data show CDR1 as LGHDT and CDR2 as YNNKEL (reference sequence). The CDR3 region is CASSPYPGSYNEQFF. CDR3 nucleotides: TGTGCCAGCAGCCCCTATCCGGGTAGCTACAATGAGCAGTTCTTC.

Ten or more counts support this clonotype. This chain connects TRBV20-1 to TRBJ1-5; perhaps TRBD1 as D (5 bases). This CDR3 comprises 15 residues. V gave up 6 bases and J gave up 3 bases, with 18 bases separating them. Germline-derived CDR1 and CDR2 are DFQATT and SNEGSKA (reference sequence). The CDR3 nucleotides read TGCAGTGCCACCGATCAAGGACAAATCAATCAGCCCCAGCATTTT. Translating it yields CSATDQGQINQPQHF.